The rows below give T cell receptor beta chains drawn from one sample of a study of shared clonotypes between healthy human individuals. The protocol was immunoSEQ multiplex PCR, while the TCRdb copy is restricted to in-frame clones and leaves out a portion. The repertoire holds about 600,000 clones, with less than 98% as singletons. Sequenced sample: naive CD4+ T cells sorted from blood. The source is a woman aged 25 to 39 in good health. Each CDR3 is given with its conserved first and last residue. The order of the fields is V gene, CDR3 protein.

>TRBV28
CASSRLGQAEETQYF
>TRBV27
CASSLQGAKNIQYF
>TRBV5-8
CASSLGAGFYEQFF
>TRBV5-4
CASSFFGENEQYF
>TRBV2
CASSGPTGGRETQYF
>TRBV28
CASSGPGVGTSPLHF
>TRBV15
CATSIDSSGANVLTF
>TRBV18
CASSPQEGRQFF
>TRBV4-1
CASSQPRHSTEAFF
>TRBV7-9
CASSFRRQGTSGANVLTF
>TRBV28
CASSSTGTGFRYEQYF